This TCR beta chain was captured in a study of blood T cell repertoires in COVID-19. Across the study: Samples taken during acute and convalescent COVID-19 were collected in the United States, Italy and Spain. Sources were T cells, B-cell-depleted T cells, or PBMCs; the material itself was cDNA or gDNA.

Only in-frame clones appear in the TCRdb table, and some are missing; sequencing was by immunoSEQ multiplex PCR. The table includes roughly 230,000 clones, around four fifths detected once. The CDR3 loop spans 19 amino acids. Trimming removed 7 bases from V and 5 bases from J; junction bases left unmatched: 17. Germline values: CDR1 SNHLY, CDR2 FYNNEI. This rearrangement joins TRBV2 to TRBJ2-1, with TRBD2 matching over 13 bases. This clonotype originated in a woman aged 60-70 years with active or convalescent COVID-19. Sequencing was done on a sample of peripheral blood. The CDR3 DNA reads TGTGCCAGCAACGGACTAGCGGGAGTCCCCGAACGGGTCAACAATGAGCAGTTCTTC. Translating gives CASNGLAGVPERVNNEQFF.